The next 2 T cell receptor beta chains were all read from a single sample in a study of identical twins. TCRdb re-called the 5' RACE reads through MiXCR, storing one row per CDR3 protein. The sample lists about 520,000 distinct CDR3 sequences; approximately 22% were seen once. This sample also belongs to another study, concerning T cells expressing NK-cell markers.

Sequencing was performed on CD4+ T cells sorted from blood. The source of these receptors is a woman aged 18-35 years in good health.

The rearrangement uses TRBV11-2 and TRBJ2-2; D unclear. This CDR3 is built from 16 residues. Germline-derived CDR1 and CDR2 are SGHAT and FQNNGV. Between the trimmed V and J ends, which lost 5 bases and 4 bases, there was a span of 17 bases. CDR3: CASSRHRVGITGELFF. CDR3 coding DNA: TGTGCCAGCAGCCGTCATAGGGTCGGAATCACCGGGGAGCTGTTTTTT.

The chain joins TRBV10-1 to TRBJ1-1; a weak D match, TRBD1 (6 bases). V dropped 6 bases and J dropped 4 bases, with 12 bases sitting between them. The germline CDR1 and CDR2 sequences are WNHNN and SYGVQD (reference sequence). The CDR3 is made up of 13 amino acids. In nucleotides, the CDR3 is TGCGCCAGCAGACAGGGAAGAGGCACTGAAGCTTTCTTT. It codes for CASRQGRGTEAFF.